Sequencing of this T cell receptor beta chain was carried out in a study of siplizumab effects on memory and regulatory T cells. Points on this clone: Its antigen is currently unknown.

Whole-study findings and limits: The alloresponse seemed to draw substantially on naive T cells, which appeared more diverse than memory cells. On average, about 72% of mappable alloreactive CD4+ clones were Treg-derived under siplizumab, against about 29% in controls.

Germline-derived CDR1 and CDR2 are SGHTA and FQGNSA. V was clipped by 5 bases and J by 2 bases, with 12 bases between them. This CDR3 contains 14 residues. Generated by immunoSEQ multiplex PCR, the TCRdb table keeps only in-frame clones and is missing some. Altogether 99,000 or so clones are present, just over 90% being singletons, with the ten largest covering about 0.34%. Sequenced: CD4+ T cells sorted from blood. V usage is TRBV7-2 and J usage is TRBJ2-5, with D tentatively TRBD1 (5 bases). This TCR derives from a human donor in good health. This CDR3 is CASSPRQLQETQYF. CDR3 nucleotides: TGTGCCAGCAGCCCTCGACAGTTGCAAGAGACCCAGTACTTC.